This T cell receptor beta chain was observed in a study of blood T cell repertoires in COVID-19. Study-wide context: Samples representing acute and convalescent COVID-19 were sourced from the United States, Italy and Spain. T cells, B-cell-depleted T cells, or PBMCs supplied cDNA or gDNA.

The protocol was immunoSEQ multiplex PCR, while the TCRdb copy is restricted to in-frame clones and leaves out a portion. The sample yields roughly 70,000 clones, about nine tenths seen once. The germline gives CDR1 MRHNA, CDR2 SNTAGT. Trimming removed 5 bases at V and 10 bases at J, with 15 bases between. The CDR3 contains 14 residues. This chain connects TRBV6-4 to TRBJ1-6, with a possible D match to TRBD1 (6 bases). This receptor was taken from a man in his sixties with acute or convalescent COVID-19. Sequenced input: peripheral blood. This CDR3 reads CASSLSGQYSPLHF. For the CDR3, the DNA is TGTGCCAGCAGTTTATCAGGACAGTACTCACCCCTCCACTTT.